Presented here are 5 T cell receptor beta chains from one specimen sequenced in a study of technical replicates of blood from a few donors. TCRdb keeps only in-frame clones here, not all; method: immunoSEQ multiplex PCR. The sample lists some 74,000 clones; about 95% were seen once. The specimen sequenced was T cells isolated from PBMCs. The source of these receptors is a human donor in good health.

The rearrangement joins TRBV27 to TRBJ2-2, with D hard to call. Trimming left V 3 bases short and J 2 bases short, with 7 bases between. Germline assignment: CDR1 MNHEY and CDR2 SMNVEV (reference sequence). The CDR3 is 14 residues long. CDR3: CASSFGGNTGELFF. CDR3 DNA: TGTGCCAGCAGTTTCGGCGGTAACACCGGGGAGCTGTTTTTT.

The chain couples TRBV19 to TRBJ1-3, with D perhaps matching TRBD1 (6 bases). The CDR3 is 14 amino acids. The V gene lost 3 bases and the J gene lost 5 bases, with 11 bases spanning the gap. Looked up from germline, CDR1 is LNHDA and CDR2 is SQIVND (reference sequence). CDR3 in DNA: TGTGCCAGTAGTATCGACACAGGGAGAAACACCATATATTTT. Translation gives CASSIDTGRNTIYF.

This clone showed up just once. The chain has TRBV7-2 and TRBJ1-2; TRBD1 aligns across 10 bases. The CDR3 covers 15 residues. Trimming removed 5 bases from V and 3 bases from J; junction bases left unmatched: 6. Germline CDR1 reads SGHTA; CDR2 reads FQGNSA. The CDR3, as DNA: TGTGCCAGCAGCCTGAGACAGGGGGCAGACTATGGCTACACCTTC. This sequence encodes CASSLRQGADYGYTF.

The gene calls are TRBV7-9 and TRBJ2-7, with TRBD1 identical over 10 bases. The germline gives CDR1 SEHNR, CDR2 FQNEAQ (reference sequence). With V trimmed by 3 bases and J by 2 bases, 4 bases remained unmatched. The CDR3 sequence is 15 residues long. CDR3 nucleotides: TGTGCCAGCAGCTTCCGACAGGGGGCTACCTACGAGCAGTACTTC. This translates into CASSFRQGATYEQYF.

The chain is built from TRBV12-5 and TRBJ1-5; 8 bases align to TRBD1. Germline CDR1 and CDR2: LGHNT and FRNRAP. V shed 4 bases and J 4 bases; nucleotides not matched to a gene: 9. CDR3 length equals 16 residues. The DNA of the CDR3 is TGTGCTAGTGGTTACAGACGTAGGACAGGGAATCAGCCCCAGCATTTT. This gives the protein CASGYRRRTGNQPQHF.